This TCR beta chain was recovered during a study of cytomegalovirus exposure and HLA in healthy donors. Use of 60 Vbeta and 13 Jbeta primers characterized the PCR. The assay was immunoSEQ multiplex PCR, and TCRdb's table has in-frame clones only and misses some. Counted here are some 160,000 clones, roughly 84% occurring once; the ten biggest clones make up less than 2%. Comment on this clone: What it binds is not known.

General study points: The study designated 164 TCR beta chains cytomegalovirus-associated. Accounts indicate the classifier identified cytomegalovirus status with strong specificity and sensitivity. For TCR beta chains, V- and J-gene trimming was later linked to a missense DCLRE1C variant. Later, an analysis found that common viral pathogens appeared to be linked with several of the most significant clusters.

The sequencing input was PBMCs. This sequence originates from a woman aged 18 to 35 in good health and CMV-seronegative.

The CDR3 protein is CALGRGSNQPQHF. The DNA for the CDR3 is TGTGCCCTGGGCCGGGGGAGCAATCAGCCCCAGCATTTT. J is TRBJ1-5 and V is TRBV30; D might be TRBD1 (5 bases). This CDR3 spans 13 amino acids. Between the trimmed V and J ends, which lost 8 bases and 1 base, there was a span of 12 bases. Germline CDR1 is GTSNPN and CDR2 is SVGIG (reference sequence).